Sequencing of this TCR beta chain was carried out in a study of T cells in Graves' hyperthyroidism and ophthalmopathy. Looking at the study overall: Peripheral blood was collected at initial diagnosis, before any treatment.

In its sample, this clonotype was seen many times. There were TCR beta CDR3 regions amplified from RNA transcripts. Primed by the HTBI set, a first-round RT-PCR was run on the TCR CDR3. TCRdb re-derived calls from the multiplex PCR reads in MiXCR, one entry per CDR3 protein. The table includes about 360,000 distinct CDR3 sequences, about a fifth detected once. The CDR3 consists of 15 residues. J gave up 0 bases and V 6 bases, and 3 bases lay outside the gene matches. This chain uses TRBV12-3 or TRBV12-4 with TRBJ1-3; 9 bases fit TRBD1. The origin of this receptor is a woman between 18 and 29 years old with Graves' hyperthyroidism. Sample: blood. The CDR3 DNA is TGTGCCAGCAGCGACAGGGGGAACTCTGGAAACACCATATATTTT. Protein product: CASSDRGNSGNTIYF.